These T cell receptor beta chains were read from a single sample in a study of T cell repertoires in cytomegalovirus infection. These receptors' targets are unknown. TCRdb processed the reads anew with MiXCR; each CDR3 protein has one entry. Counted here are approximately 110,000 distinct CDR3 sequences, 32% occurring once; the ten biggest clones make up 58%. The sample was CD8+ T cells from cultured PBMCs, taken from culture after CMV antigen stimulation. These receptors came from a human donor in good health (CMV status not recorded). Some clones in this sample may be carry-over from other donors' samples. The CDR3 runs from the conserved cysteine through the conserved F or W. A D gene is named only where the DNA matches it firmly. Expanded clones get a size class; other rows say once, few or many, or leave the size out.

clone size	D gene	V gene	J gene	CDR3 protein	CDR3 DNA
.	.	TRBV7-2	TRBJ2-7	CASSLSVGRSYEQYF	TGTGCCAGCAGCTTATCTGTCGGGAGATCCTACGAGCAGTACTTC
.	TRBD2	TRBV7-2	TRBJ2-1	CASSLTLAGGGEQFF	TGTGCCAGCAGCTTAACGCTAGCGGGGGGAGGTGAGCAGTTCTTC
.	.	TRBV4-3	TRBJ2-2	CASSQGASDWELFF	TGCGCCAGCAGCCAAGGGGCTAGCGACTGGGAGCTGTTTTTT
many	.	TRBV7-2	TRBJ1-4	CASSLVAATNEKLFF	TGTGCCAGCAGCTTAGTGGCCGCAACTAATGAAAAACTGTTTTTT
many	.	TRBV7-2	TRBJ2-7	CASSLAGGTYEQYF	TGTGCCAGCAGCTTAGCGGGGGGAACCTACGAGCAGTACTTC
.	TRBD1	TRBV7-9	TRBJ2-1	CASSLGGQGHEQFF	TGTGCCAGCAGCTTAGGCGGACAGGGGCATGAGCAGTTCTTC
.	.	TRBV7-9	TRBJ1-6	CASSKPGGITLHF	TGTGCCAGCAGCAAACCCGGGGGGATCACCCTCCACTTT
.	.	TRBV7-9	TRBJ2-1	CASTPPQGGANEQFF	TGTGCCAGCACCCCTCCCCAGGGGGGGGCCAATGAGCAGTTCTTC
few	.	TRBV7-9	TRBJ2-5	CASSPKGERGQETQYF	TGTGCCAGCAGCCCTAAGGGGGAGAGGGGCCAAGAGACCCAGTACTTC
few	TRBD1	TRBV6-6	TRBJ1-5	CASSYPLTGTGNQPQHF	TGTGCCAGCAGTTACCCCCTAACCGGGACAGGGAATCAGCCCCAGCATTTT
.	.	TRBV6-1	TRBJ1-6	CASSPGRQFLDKPLHF	TGTGCCAGCAGCCCTGGGCGGCAGTTTTTGGACAAGCCCCTCCACTTT
.	.	TRBV28	TRBJ1-1	CASSPEPNTEAFF	TGTGCCAGCAGCCCGGAACCCAACACTGAAGCTTTCTTT
many	TRBD2	TRBV25-1	TRBJ2-3	CASSESQRGGTDTQYF	TGTGCCAGCAGTGAATCCCAGCGGGGGGGCACAGATACGCAGTATTTT
.	.	TRBV6-1	TRBJ2-6	CASSMPGNVLTF	TGTGCCAGCAGTATGCCGGGGAACGTCCTGACTTTC
many	.	TRBV7-2	TRBJ2-7	CASEGDLRYEQYF	TGTGCCAGTGAGGGGGACTTGCGCTACGAGCAGTACTTC
.	.	TRBV6-1	TRBJ2-1	CASSPQSYNEQFF	TGTGCCAGCAGTCCCCAGAGTTACAATGAGCAGTTCTTC
.	.	TRBV6-2/TRBV6-3	TRBJ2-1	CASSYDGSGNEQFF	TGTGCCAGCAGTTACGATGGGTCAGGCAATGAGCAGTTCTTC
.	TRBD2	TRBV12-3/TRBV12-4	TRBJ2-1	CAGSLSGGVLNEQFF	TGTGCCGGCAGTCTCAGCGGGGGGGTTCTGAATGAGCAGTTCTTC
few	TRBD1	TRBV10-3	TRBJ1-3	CAISGPTGALSGNTIYF	TGTGCCATCAGTGGCCCGACAGGGGCCCTCTCTGGAAACACCATATATTTT
.	.	TRBV5-1	TRBJ2-1	CASSPGTGPSYNEQFF	TGCGCCAGCAGCCCAGGGACGGGACCCAGCTACAATGAGCAGTTCTTC
.	.	TRBV7-6	TRBJ2-4	CASSLNDGGWDIQYF	TGTGCCAGCAGCTTAAACGACGGGGGATGGGACATTCAGTACTTC
.	.	TRBV12-5	TRBJ1-1	CASGLAPNTEAFF	TGTGCTAGTGGTTTGGCTCCGAACACTGAAGCTTTCTTT
few	TRBD1	TRBV6-2/TRBV6-3	TRBJ2-7	CASTLPGRGFVDEQYF	TGTGCCAGCACCCTCCCCGGCAGGGGGTTCGTCGACGAGCAGTACTTC
.	.	TRBV5-1	TRBJ1-1	CASTSGGRGLNTEAFF	TGCGCCAGCACCTCGGGGGGGCGAGGGTTGAACACTGAAGCTTTCTTT
few	.	TRBV7-6	TRBJ2-7	CASSLSGKAYEQYF	TGTGCCAGCAGCTTATCCGGGAAGGCCTACGAGCAGTACTTC
.	TRBD2	TRBV29-1	TRBJ2-1	CSVEGLAGTYNEQFF	TGCAGCGTTGAAGGGCTAGCGGGGACCTACAATGAGCAGTTCTTC
.	.	TRBV4-1	TRBJ2-1	CASSQEASGSYNEQFF	TGCGCCAGCAGCCAAGAGGCTTCCGGCAGCTACAATGAGCAGTTCTTC
.	TRBD1	TRBV12-3/TRBV12-4	TRBJ2-5	CASSSGQTYQETQYF	TGTGCCAGCAGCTCGGGACAGACGTACCAAGAGACCCAGTACTTC
many	.	TRBV7-9	TRBJ2-5	CASSLVVTPPARETQYF	TGTGCCAGCAGCTTAGTAGTAACCCCGCCAGCGAGAGAGACCCAGTACTTC
few	TRBD1	TRBV7-8	TRBJ1-2	CASSFGTGRKASEVGYTF	TGTGCCAGCAGCTTTGGGACAGGTAGAAAGGCTTCCGAGGTTGGCTACACCTTC
.	.	TRBV7-9	TRBJ1-4	CASSLPMVPLRATNEKLFF	TGTGCCAGCAGCTTACCCATGGTCCCACTGAGGGCAACTAATGAAAAACTGTTTTTT
.	TRBD1	TRBV5-1	TRBJ2-1	CASSGTAQNEQFF	TGCGCCAGCAGCGGGACAGCCCAAAATGAGCAGTTCTTC
few	.	TRBV11-2	TRBJ2-5	CAEQGGREETQYF	TGTGCTGAGCAGGGGGGCCGGGAAGAGACCCAGTACTTC
few	TRBD1	TRBV7-6	TRBJ2-7	CASSIGTGFEQYF	TGTGCCAGCAGCATAGGGACAGGATTTGAGCAGTACTTC
.	.	TRBV25-1	TRBJ2-1	CASSPGPLLSYNEQFF	TGTGCCAGCAGTCCGGGGCCGTTACTCTCCTACAATGAGCAGTTCTTC
.	.	TRBV12-3/TRBV12-4	TRBJ2-1	CASSFASYNEQFF	TGTGCCAGCAGTTTCGCATCGTACAATGAGCAGTTCTTC
.	TRBD1	TRBV7-6	TRBJ2-1	CASSPRTGGSYNEQFF	TGTGCCAGCAGCCCCCGGACAGGGGGCTCCTACAATGAGCAGTTCTTC
.	.	TRBV7-9	TRBJ1-2	CASTLGRANYGYTF	TGTGCCAGCACCTTAGGACGCGCAAACTATGGCTACACCTTC
.	.	TRBV27	TRBJ1-2	CASSLSVAGDGYTF	TGTGCCAGCAGTTTATCGGTGGCAGGAGATGGCTACACCTTC
.	TRBD1	TRBV4-2	TRBJ2-5	CASSSGQGQETQYF	TGTGCCAGCAGCAGCGGACAGGGCCAAGAGACCCAGTACTTC
many	.	TRBV4-1	TRBJ1-4	CASSPSRTEPEKLFF	TGCGCCAGCAGCCCTTCGAGGACAGAGCCCGAAAAACTGTTTTTT
.	TRBD1	TRBV4-1	TRBJ1-2	CASSPSPGTGGYYGYTF	TGCGCCAGCAGCCCGAGTCCCGGGACAGGGGGCTACTATGGCTACACCTTC
many	.	TRBV6-2/TRBV6-3	TRBJ2-7	CASSFGGWSGEQYF	TGTGCCAGCAGTTTTGGGGGATGGTCCGGCGAGCAGTACTTC
.	.	TRBV27	TRBJ1-1	CASSHSPWRALNTEAFF	TGTGCCAGCAGCCATTCCCCTTGGAGGGCTCTAAACACTGAAGCTTTCTTT
.	TRBD1	TRBV28	TRBJ1-5	CASSTGTGGLKQPQHF	TGTGCCAGCAGTACCGGGACAGGGGGCTTAAAGCAGCCCCAGCATTTT
.	TRBD1	TRBV6-5	TRBJ2-6	CASKTGTAGANVLTF	TGTGCCAGCAAGACAGGGACCGCTGGGGCCAACGTCCTGACTTTC
.	.	TRBV7-8	TRBJ2-7	CASSLATRAYEQYF	TGTGCCAGCAGCTTAGCGACTAGGGCCTACGAGCAGTACTTC
.	.	TRBV4-1	TRBJ1-1	CASNQDTTGLPMNTEAFF	TGCGCCAGCAACCAAGATACTACAGGGTTACCGATGAACACTGAAGCTTTCTTT
.	TRBD1	TRBV6-1	TRBJ1-1	CASTLREGADTEAFF	TGTGCCAGCACCCTCAGGGAGGGGGCGGACACTGAAGCTTTCTTT
.	TRBD1	TRBV12-3/TRBV12-4	TRBJ2-5	CASSITGTGGWETQYF	TGTGCCAGCAGTATCACCGGGACAGGGGGTTGGGAGACCCAGTACTTC
.	.	TRBV6-2/TRBV6-3	TRBJ1-5	CASTPDRIGSNQPQHF	TGTGCCAGCACTCCCGACAGGATAGGGAGCAATCAGCCCCAGCATTTT
.	TRBD2	TRBV12-3/TRBV12-4	TRBJ2-3	CASSRSGGPSTDTQYF	TGTGCCAGCAGTCGTAGCGGGGGGCCTAGCACAGATACGCAGTATTTT
.	.	TRBV10-3	TRBJ2-3	CAISDLEGSTDTQYF	TGTGCCATCAGTGATCTTGAGGGAAGCACAGATACGCAGTATTTT
many	.	TRBV7-8	TRBJ2-1	CASSLAFSYNEQFF	TGTGCCAGCAGCTTAGCGTTCAGCTACAATGAGCAGTTCTTC
.	TRBD2	TRBV20-1	TRBJ2-1	CSVGLAGVSVWDNEQFF	TGCAGTGTGGGACTAGCGGGGGTATCGGTATGGGACAATGAGCAGTTCTTC